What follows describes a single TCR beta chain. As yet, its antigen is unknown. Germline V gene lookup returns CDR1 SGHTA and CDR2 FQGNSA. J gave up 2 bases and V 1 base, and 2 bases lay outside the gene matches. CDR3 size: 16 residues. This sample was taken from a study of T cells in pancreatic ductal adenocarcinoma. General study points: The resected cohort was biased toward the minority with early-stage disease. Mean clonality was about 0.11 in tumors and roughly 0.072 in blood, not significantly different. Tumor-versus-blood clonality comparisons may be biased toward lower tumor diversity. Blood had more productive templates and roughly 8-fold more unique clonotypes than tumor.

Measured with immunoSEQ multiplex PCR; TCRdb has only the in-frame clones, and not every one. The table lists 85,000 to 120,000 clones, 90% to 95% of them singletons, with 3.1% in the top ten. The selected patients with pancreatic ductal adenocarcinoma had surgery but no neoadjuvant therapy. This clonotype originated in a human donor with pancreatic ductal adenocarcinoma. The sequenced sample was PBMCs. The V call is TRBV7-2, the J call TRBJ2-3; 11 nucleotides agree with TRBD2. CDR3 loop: CASSLVLAGVTDTQYF. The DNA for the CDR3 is TGTGCCAGCAGCTTAGTACTAGCGGGAGTCACAGATACGCAGTATTTT.